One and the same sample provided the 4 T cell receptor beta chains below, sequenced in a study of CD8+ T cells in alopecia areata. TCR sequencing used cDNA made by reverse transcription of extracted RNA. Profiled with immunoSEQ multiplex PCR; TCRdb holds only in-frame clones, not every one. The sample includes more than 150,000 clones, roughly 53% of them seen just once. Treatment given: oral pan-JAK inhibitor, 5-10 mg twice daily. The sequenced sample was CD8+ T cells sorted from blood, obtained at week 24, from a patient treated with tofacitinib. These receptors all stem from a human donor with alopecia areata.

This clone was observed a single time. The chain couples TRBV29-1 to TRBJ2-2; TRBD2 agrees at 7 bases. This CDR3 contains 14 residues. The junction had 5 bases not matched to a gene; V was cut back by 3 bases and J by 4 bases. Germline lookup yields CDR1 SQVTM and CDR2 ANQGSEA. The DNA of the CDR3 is TGCAGCGTTGACCGACAGCGGGGCACCGGGGAGCTGTTTTTT. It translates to CSVDRQRGTGELFF.

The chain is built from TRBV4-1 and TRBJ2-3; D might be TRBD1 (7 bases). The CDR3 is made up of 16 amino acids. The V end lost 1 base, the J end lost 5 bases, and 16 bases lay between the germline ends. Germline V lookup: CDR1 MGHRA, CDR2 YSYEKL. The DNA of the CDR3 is TGCGCCAGCAGCCAAGGTCACAGGGGACTGGAAGATACGCAGTATTTT. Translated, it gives CASSQGHRGLEDTQYF.

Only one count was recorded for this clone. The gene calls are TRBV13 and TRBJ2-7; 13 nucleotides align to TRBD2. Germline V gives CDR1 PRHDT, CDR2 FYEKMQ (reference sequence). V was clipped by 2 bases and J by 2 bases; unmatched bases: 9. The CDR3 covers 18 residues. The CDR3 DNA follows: TGTGCCAGCAGCTTACTGAAGATGACTAGCGGGGGGACCTACGAGCAGTACTTC. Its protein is CASSLLKMTSGGTYEQYF.

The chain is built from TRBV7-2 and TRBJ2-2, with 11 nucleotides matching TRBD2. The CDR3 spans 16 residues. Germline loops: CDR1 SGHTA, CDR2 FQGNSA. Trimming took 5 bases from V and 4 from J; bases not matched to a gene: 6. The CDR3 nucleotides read TGTGCCAGCAGCCACACTAGCGGGGGAGGCACCGGGGAGCTGTTTTTT. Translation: CASSHTSGGGTGELFF.